Listed below are T cell receptor beta chains from one sample, sequenced in a study of T cell repertoires in cytomegalovirus infection. Their target antigens are unknown. TCRdb redid the calling of the reads with MiXCR, one entry per CDR3 protein. The sample holds around 39,000 distinct CDR3 sequences; about 50% are singletons and the top ten take 80% to 95%. The sample in question was CD8+ T cells from cultured PBMCs, obtained from culture after CMV antigen stimulation. The source of these receptors is a human donor in good health (CMV status not recorded). Some clones in this sample may be carry-over from other donors' samples. Both conserved end residues are part of each CDR3.

>TRBV19
CASSTQPGQGYEQYF
>TRBV3-1
CASSSIPGGPYEQYF
>TRBV4-1
CASSQSAVGNQPQHF
>TRBV6-2/TRBV6-3
CASEDPGKDDEQFF
>TRBV5-1
CASSLVGPSSYGYTF
>TRBV20-1
CSARSRTGANQPQHF
>TRBV27
CASSPGQGAVYGYTF
>TRBV25-1
CASSEHTATEAFF
>TRBV19
CASHDRETGNTIYF
>TRBV10-3
CAISGAAGGYEQYF
>TRBV19
CASSPFTGASGNTIYF
>TRBV7-3
CASSWGPLSTEAFF
>TRBV2
CASKSGTGNYNEQFF
>TRBV28
CASSRQGVTYEQYF
>TRBV10-2
CASSDWESYNEQFF
>TRBV6-5
CASSPGLAGGPGNEQFF
>TRBV20-1
CSADQGTSGSNEQFF
>TRBV6-6
CASTEQGGRANGYTF
>TRBV6-1
CASSEGGRIGEAF
>TRBV5-4
CASSLLAGVNEQYF
>TRBV28
CASSSFSLAGGLSYNEQFF
>TRBV7-3
CASSLSPVADEQYF
>TRBV7-9
CASSSEGGQPQHF
>TRBV5-1
CASSSRDSFQNTEAFF
>TRBV28
CASSPPANSYEQYF
>TRBV6-2/TRBV6-3
CASSPGSGATYEQYF
>TRBV11-2
CASSLVLAGGPGSHEQYF
>TRBV29-1
CSVEDTSGLVYEQYF
>TRBV6-6
CASSLMGDEQFF
>TRBV7-6
CASSLAAEGDQPQHF
>TRBV27
CASSLRGGYGYTF
>TRBV6-4
CASSEGGNYNSPLHF
>TRBV23-1
CASSHPGRLGYGYTF
>TRBV29-1
CSADTGEKAFF
>TRBV29-1
CSVVWGAQNIQYF